The present T cell receptor beta chain was sequenced within a study of T cell repertoires in cytomegalovirus infection. Looking at the study overall: Well-studied HLA-B-restricted CMV epitopes were used in the study alongside recently identified HLA-C-restricted ones. Public TCR beta signatures provided an indication of both CMV infection and a matching HLA type. Whole-study results and caveats: Adding up the frequency of public TCR beta families identified people who carried CMV plus the relevant HLA. CMV-specific TCR beta clonotypes restricted by HLA-C were the ones dominating the ex vivo response.

Via MiXCR, TCRdb re-called the reads, giving one row per CDR3 protein. The sample contains about 700,000 distinct CDR3 sequences, around a third of which appear only once. The V gene's germline CDR1 is SGHDT and CDR2 YYEEEE. V shed 1 base, J shed 2 bases, and the junction held 5 bases outside the gene matches. The CDR3 length is 15 residues. In regard to this clonotype: Its antigen is as yet unknown.

The material sequenced was cultured PBMCs, taken from culture after CMV antigen stimulation. This receptor was taken from a human donor in good health (CMV status not recorded). Some clones in this sample may be carry-over from other donors' samples. The chain has TRBV5-6 and TRBJ2-7; 8 nucleotides line up with TRBD2. For the CDR3, the DNA is TGTGCCAGCAGCTTGTTGAGCGGGGGTCCCTACGAGCAGTACTTC. Protein sequence: CASSLLSGGPYEQYF.